This T cell receptor beta chain was profiled in a study of cytomegalovirus exposure and HLA in healthy donors. Study-level background: Early on, a data release was issued that held some 91 million unique TCRs from HLA-typed donors. Falling in the Caucasian-associated ancestry cluster were about four fifths of under 450 genotyped donors.

The PCR was carried out with 60 Vbeta primers and 13 Jbeta primers. Sequencing used immunoSEQ multiplex PCR; TCRdb keeps in-frame clones, though not all of them. The sample consists of around 100,000 clones, about three quarters of them appearing once. Findings and caveats of the study: Another analysis was done later, and it associated 15,000 to 20,000 TCR beta sequences with HLA alleles at 0.05 false discovery rate. TCR beta V segments were, for the most part, productive about 87% or about 30% of the time in an earlier analysis.

Notes on this clone: Its target is not known.

Trimming at V came to 2 bases and at J to 7 bases, leaving 7 bases not matched to a gene. Germline assignment: CDR1 SGHNT and CDR2 YYREEE (reference sequence). There are 16 residues in the CDR3. The chain recombines TRBV5-4 with TRBJ1-6; 9 nucleotides agree with TRBD1. Material for sequencing was PBMCs. The clonotype was recovered from a man aged 40-49 years in good health and CMV-seronegative. CDR3 residues: CASSFSLGTGNSPLHF. The CDR3 DNA reads as TGTGCCAGCAGCTTCAGTTTAGGGACAGGGAATTCACCCCTCCACTTT. The complete variable domain, with remaining parts taken from reference TRBV5-4 and TRBJ1-6, reads ETGVTQSPTHLIKTRGQQVTLRCSSQSGHNTVSWYQQALGQGPQFIFQYYREEENGRGNFPPRFSGLQFPNYSSELNVNALELDDSALYLCASSFSLGTGNSPLHFGNGTRLTVT.